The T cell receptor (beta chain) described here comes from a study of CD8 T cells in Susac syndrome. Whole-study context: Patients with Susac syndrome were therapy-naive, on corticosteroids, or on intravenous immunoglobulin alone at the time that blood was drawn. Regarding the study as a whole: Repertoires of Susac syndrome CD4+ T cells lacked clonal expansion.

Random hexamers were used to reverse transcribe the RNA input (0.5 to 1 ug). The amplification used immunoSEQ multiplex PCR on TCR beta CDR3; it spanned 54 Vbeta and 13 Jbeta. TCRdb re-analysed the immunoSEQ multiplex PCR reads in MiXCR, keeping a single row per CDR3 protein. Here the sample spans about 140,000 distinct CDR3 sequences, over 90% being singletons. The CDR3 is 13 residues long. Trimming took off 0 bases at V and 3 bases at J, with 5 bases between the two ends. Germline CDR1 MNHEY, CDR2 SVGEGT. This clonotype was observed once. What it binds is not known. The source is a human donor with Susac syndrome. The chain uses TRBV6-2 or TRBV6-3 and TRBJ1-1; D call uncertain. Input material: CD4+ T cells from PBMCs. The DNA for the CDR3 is TGTGCCAGCAGTTACTCGGAGCACACTGAAGCTTTCTTT. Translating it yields CASSYSEHTEAFF.